The rows below give T cell receptor beta chains drawn from one sample of a study of OX40 agonist ivuxolimab in advanced cancers. Sequenced by immunoSEQ multiplex PCR; TCRdb stores in-frame clones only, minus some. Of some 60,000 clones in the sample, approximately 81% were seen once. Specimen: CD4+ or CD8+ T cells sorted from blood, collected in a trial of the OX40 agonist ivuxolimab. Receptors were obtained from an adult with an advanced solid tumor such as melanoma, head and neck, liver or kidney cancer. The CDR3 runs from the conserved cysteine through the conserved F or W.

cdr3_aa	v_call	j_call
CASSLDRDKPQHF	TRBV6-1	TRBJ1-5
CASSTGVKTEAFF	TRBV10-1	TRBJ1-1
CASSLPSEETQYF	TRBV5-1	TRBJ2-5
CASSLEGARGAFF	TRBV7-9	TRBJ1-1
CASSKESTKRGDAQYF	TRBV21-1	TRBJ2-3
CASSLDGLPYNSPLHF	TRBV7-2	TRBJ1-6
CASSESGREKLFF	TRBV10-1	TRBJ1-4
CASSGYTAVVSYEQYF	TRBV6-1	TRBJ2-7
CASKKFWDTGELFF	TRBV28	TRBJ2-2
CASSRSGGGTDTQYF	TRBV6-5	TRBJ2-3
CASSLTADQPQHF	TRBV11-2	TRBJ1-5
CASSLGVGAQETQYF	TRBV7-9	TRBJ2-5
CASSPGQGVRNQPQHF	TRBV4-1	TRBJ1-5
CASRPSGTASSGNTIYF	TRBV28	TRBJ1-3
CATSRDAGYQETQYF	TRBV15	TRBJ2-5
CASSLGVNEKLFF	TRBV5-1	TRBJ1-4
CASSFFRGGVAVPQHF	TRBV28	TRBJ1-5
CASSVDLALNTGELFF	TRBV9	TRBJ2-2
CAISPPGGNSPLHF	TRBV10-3	TRBJ1-6
CASSTGWTSGSSYNEQFF	TRBV19	TRBJ2-1
CASSPNRDRVPYEQYF	TRBV18	TRBJ2-7
CASSQGRNNSPLHF	TRBV19	TRBJ1-6
CASSYSMGGSSYEQYF	TRBV6-5	TRBJ2-7
CASSVGTGRQETQYF	TRBV7-3	TRBJ2-5
CASSSGTSDEQFF	TRBV9	TRBJ2-1
CASSDGGYEQYF	TRBV25-1	TRBJ2-7
CAWRRGWTGELFF	TRBV30	TRBJ2-2
CSAGQSQETQYF	TRBV29-1	TRBJ2-5